The 4 T cell receptor beta chains in this list originate from one sample, sequenced in a study of regulatory T cells in long-lasting Graves disease. With iRepertoire HTBI primers and Arm-PCR of CDR3 regions, TCR beta libraries were built. One entry per CDR3 protein, called by TCRdb with MiXCR from the multiplex PCR reads. The sample lists approximately 310,000 distinct CDR3 sequences; 15% to 20% were seen once. Time point given: newly diagnosed GD, antithyroid drugs for less than 3 months. Researchers made the TCR library from RNA that was extracted from PBMCs. The material was peripheral blood mononuclear cells (PBMCs), obtained at new diagnosis, from a patient treated with antithyroid drugs. These receptors all stem from a female donor with Graves disease.

This clonotype has a count of ten or more. V usage is TRBV20-1 and J usage is TRBJ2-1; D is ambiguous. This CDR3 is built from 13 residues. Trimming took 5 bases from V and 6 from J, leaving 14 bases between them. CDR1 and CDR2 (germline): DFQATT, SNEGSKA (reference sequence). The CDR3 loop is CSAPEAYSNEQFF. In DNA form, the CDR3 reads TGCAGTGCTCCCGAGGCCTATTCCAATGAGCAGTTCTTC.

At least ten counts were recorded for this clonotype. The J gene is TRBJ2-2, the V gene TRBV18; TRBD2 agrees at 8 bases. There are 17 residues in the CDR3. Germline V gives CDR1 KGHSH, CDR2 LQKENI. V shed 1 base and J 0 bases; nucleotides not matched to a gene: 4. The CDR3 sequence is CASSPRAGDSNTGELFF. The CDR3 bases are TGTGCCAGCTCACCACGAGCGGGAGACTCGAACACCGGGGAGCTGTTTTTT.

This sequence joins TRBV5-5 and TRBJ2-1; 7 nucleotides match TRBD2. J gave up 0 bases and V 4 bases, and 4 bases lay outside the gene matches. This CDR3 comprises 15 residues. From germline, CDR1 is SGHKS and CDR2 YYEKEE (reference sequence). CDR3 residues: CASSGLAVSYNEQFF. CDR3 nucleotides: TGTGCCAGCAGCGGGCTAGCGGTCTCCTACAATGAGCAGTTCTTC.

The sample holds a few counts of this clonotype. The J gene is TRBJ2-5, the V gene TRBV5-1; D uncertain. This CDR3 is 16 amino acids long. V dropped 0 bases and J dropped 1 base, with 13 bases sitting between them. Per the germline V gene, CDR1 is SGHRS and CDR2 is YFSETQ. The CDR3 spells CASSLGLRGSQETQYF. CDR3 in DNA: TGCGCCAGCAGCTTGGGTTTGAGAGGTTCCCAAGAGACCCAGTACTTC. The complete variable domain, with remaining parts taken from reference TRBV5-1 and TRBJ2-5, reads KAGVTQTPRYLIKTRGQQVTLSCSPISGHRSVSWYQQTPGQGLQFLFEYFSETQRNKGNFPGRFSGRQFSNSRSEMNVSTLELGDSALYLCASSLGLRGSQETQYFGPGTRLLVL.